The 16 T cell receptor beta chains listed next were all sequenced from one sample in a study of post-analysis software for immune sequencing data. Findings and caveats of the study: Higher frequency in patients than in controls was seen for about 5 TRBV segments, with TRBV5-6, TRBV5-1 and TRBV20-1 among them.

These receptors' antigens are unknown. Every TCR beta cDNA library bore unique molecular identifiers. TCRdb re-derived calls from the PCR reads in MiXCR, one entry per CDR3 protein. The sample contains 820,000 or so distinct CDR3 sequences, approximately 57% of which appear only once. Sequencing used blood. These receptors were taken from a girl aged 10 to 17 with multiple sclerosis.

The rearrangement uses TRBV20-1 and TRBJ2-7; D is unclear. V was shortened by 3 bases and J by 3 bases, with 15 bases between the two germline ends. Germline V gene lookup returns CDR1 DFQATT and CDR2 SNEGSKA (reference sequence). CDR3 length equals 14 residues. Written as DNA, the CDR3 is TGCAGTGCTAGTCCGGTGGGTTCTCTCTACGAGCAGTACTTC. Residues: CSASPVGSLYEQYF.

The chain couples TRBV29-1 to TRBJ1-1, with a weak D call TRBD1 (6 bases). Deletions cut 7 bases from V and 6 bases from J, with 21 bases between. The length of the CDR3 is 14 residues. The V gene's germline CDR1 is SQVTM and CDR2 ANQGSEA. Here the CDR3 reads CSGKQGPGGAEAFF. CDR3 DNA: TGCAGCGGAAAACAGGGTCCGGGTGGGGCTGAAGCTTTCTTT.

The CDR3 nucleotides are TGTGCCAGCAGCCAAGCTCCTTCGCACAATGAGCAGTTCTTC. Protein product: CASSQAPSHNEQFF. J is TRBJ2-1 and V is TRBV14; D is unresolved. This CDR3 is 14 amino acids long. Germline V CDR1 and CDR2: SGHDN, FVKESK. V shed 1 base and J shed 5 bases, with 9 bases lying between them.

The chain recombines TRBV12-3 or TRBV12-4 with TRBJ1-1, with TRBD1 identical over 7 bases. CDR3 length equals 14 residues. Trimming removed 4 bases from V and 11 bases from J; junction bases left unmatched: 13. The chain's CDR3 is CASSSDRRIGAAFF. In DNA, the CDR3 is TGTGCCAGCAGTTCGGACAGGAGAATAGGCGCGGCTTTCTTT.

The CDR3 spells CASSSQGGGETQYF. The CDR3 coding sequence is TGCGCCAGCAGCTCTCAAGGGGGCGGTGAGACCCAGTACTTC. V and J are TRBV5-1 and TRBJ2-5; 7 nucleotides agree with TRBD1. V shed 3 bases, J shed 5 bases, and the junction held 7 bases outside the gene matches. The length of the CDR3 is 14 residues. Per germline, CDR1 SGHRS and CDR2 YFSETQ.

This clonotype showed up many times. The V gene is TRBV5-1, the J gene TRBJ1-2, with 8 bases matching TRBD1. CDR3 length: 13 residues. Germline loops: CDR1 SGHRS, CDR2 YFSETQ. Trimming cost V 0 bases and J 6 bases; bases outside gene matches: 1. The CDR3 coding sequence is TGCGCCAGCAGCTTGGAGACAGGGGATGGCTACACCTTC. Translation gives CASSLETGDGYTF.

This clonotype was counted many times. The junction departs from germline at one end; a sequencing error may be responsible. The chain combines TRBV5-1 with TRBJ2-5; no firm D call. This CDR3 region has 13 residues. Germline V lookup: CDR1 SGHRS, CDR2 YFSETQ. This CDR3 is CASSPGTQETQYF. CDR3 bases: TGTGCCAGCAGCCCAGGAACCCAAGAGACCCAGTACTTC.

The genes are TRBV7-3 and TRBJ1-1; D is perhaps TRBD1 (6 bases). Trimming pared 2 bases from V and 4 bases from J, leaving 11 bases between. Germline loops: CDR1 SGHTA, CDR2 FQGTGA. The CDR3 is 14 residues long. This CDR3 reads CASSLQGSGTEAFF. The CDR3 DNA reads as TGTGCCAGCAGCTTACAGGGGTCGGGCACTGAAGCTTTCTTT.

V is TRBV25-1 and J is TRBJ1-1; no firm D call. V was shortened by 8 bases and J by 4 bases, with 8 bases between the two germline ends. The CDR3 totals 11 residues. From germline, CDR1 is MGHDK and CDR2 SYGVNS. The CDR3 spells CASETGTEAFF. In DNA form, the CDR3 reads TGTGCCAGCGAAACGGGCACTGAAGCTTTCTTT.

The chain recombines TRBV20-1 with TRBJ2-7; no clear D. The J call may be mistaken, given a closer DNA end match to TRBJ2-5. The CDR3 runs 14 residues. Germline V lookup: CDR1 DFQATT, CDR2 SNEGSKA (reference sequence). CDR3 protein: CSARDQGRRKTQYF. The CDR3 coding sequence is TGCAGTGCTAGAGATCAAGGCAGACGGAAGACCCAGTACTTC.

This rearrangement joins TRBV20-1 to TRBJ2-7; no definite D call. Trimming cost V 6 bases and J 2 bases, with 11 bases left between them. Looked up from germline, CDR1 is DFQATT and CDR2 is SNEGSKA (reference sequence). The CDR3 contains 12 residues. CDR3 sequence: CSASVGPYEQYF. CDR3 nucleotide sequence: TGCAGTGCCTCGGTCGGGCCCTACGAGCAGTACTTC.

The chain joins TRBV5-1 to TRBJ1-1, with 9 positions matching TRBD1. Germline CDR1 reads SGHRS; CDR2 reads YFSETQ. Trimming took 3 bases from V and 1 from J; bases not matched to a gene: 7. The CDR3 is 16 residues long. CDR3 region: CASSSIPGQGNTEAFF. In nucleotides, the CDR3 is TGCGCCAGCAGCTCAATCCCGGGACAGGGGAACACTGAAGCTTTCTTT.

V and J are TRBV29-1 and TRBJ2-1; D possibly uses TRBD1 or TRBD2 (5 bases each). This CDR3 comprises 11 residues. Germline V gene data show CDR1 as SQVTM and CDR2 as ANQGSEA. The CDR3 region is CRVGRYNEQFF. The CDR3, as DNA: TGCAGGGTGGGACGATACAATGAGCAGTTCTTC.

DNA of the CDR3: TGTGCCAGCAGCCCAACACTAGCGGGGGGAGCCTACGAGCAGTACTTC. Encoded protein: CASSPTLAGGAYEQYF. The genes are TRBV7-8 and TRBJ2-7; 12 bases match TRBD2. CDR1 is SGHVS and CDR2 is FQNEAQ in the germline V gene. This CDR3 region has 16 residues. V dropped 5 bases and J dropped 2; count of bases not matched to a gene: 7.

This clonotype was recorded a few times. The V and J genes are TRBV12-5 and TRBJ2-5; possible D gene TRBD2, 5 bases. Germline assignment: CDR1 LGHNT and CDR2 FRNRAP. Trimming took off 2 bases at V and 13 bases at J, with 14 bases between the two ends. The CDR3 length is 12 residues. Here the CDR3 reads CASGLNGGSRYF. In DNA, the CDR3 is TGTGCTAGTGGTTTGAATGGTGGGAGTCGGTACTTC.

The CDR3 loop is CASSQNLLRDTAYEQYF. CDR3 nucleotide sequence: TGTGCCAGCAGCCAGAACCTACTCCGGGACACAGCGTACGAGCAGTACTTC. V and J are TRBV14 and TRBJ2-5, with D perhaps TRBD1 (6 bases). The assigned J gene may be wrong: the sequence end matches TRBJ2-7 better. The germline CDR1 and CDR2 sequences are SGHDN and FVKESK. This CDR3 comprises 17 residues.